The subject of this entry is one T cell receptor (beta chain). Original handling: By means of reference gene primer amplification, nucleated cell counts were estimated. Clones were read by immunoSEQ multiplex PCR, and TCRdb kept only the in-frame ones, dropping some. V and J calls and clone size are those listed in that table; D and trimming were worked out from the DNA. The data contain approximately 220,000 clones, approximately 90% of them singletons. This record comes from a study of blood T cell repertoires in COVID-19. Trimming shortened V by 5 bases and J by 0 bases, and 14 bases separated the two germline ends. The length of the CDR3 is 16 residues. Germline CDR1 MGHRA, CDR2 YSYEKL.

Sequenced material: PBMCs or T cells enriched from blood (not recorded which). The TCR was taken from a woman aged 25 to 39 with acute COVID-19. This chain joins TRBV4-1 and TRBJ2-1, with TRBD2 as a possible D gene (7 bases). Written as DNA, the CDR3 is TGCGCCAGCAGCTCCGAGGGGGGGAGCTCCTACAATGAGCAGTTCTTC. Translation gives CASSSEGGSSYNEQFF.